This section outlines one TCR beta chain sequence together with its context. Its specificity is not known. MiXCR was run by TCRdb on the reads, yielding one entry per CDR3 protein. Among some 700,000 distinct CDR3 sequences, under 40% were seen once, and the ten largest hold about 2.8%. This entry belongs to a study of T cell repertoires in cytomegalovirus infection. Across the whole study: Public TCR beta signatures were indicative of both CMV infection and a matching HLA type. Study-wide findings and caveats: Summed public TCR beta family frequency identified CMV carriers bearing the relevant HLA.

Germline lookup yields CDR1 MNHEY and CDR2 SVGEGT. V dropped 5 bases and J dropped 0; count of bases not matched to a gene: 8. The CDR3 is 18 amino acids. This rearrangement joins TRBV6-2 or TRBV6-3 to TRBJ2-2, with TRBD2 matching over 11 bases. The TCR comes from a human donor in good health (CMV status not recorded). Some clones in this sample may be carry-over from other donors' samples. Sequenced material: PBMCs. In DNA, the CDR3 is TGTGCCAGCAGTCGAACGTCTAGCGGGGGGACGAACACCGGGGAGCTGTTTTTT. Its translation: CASSRTSSGGTNTGELFF.